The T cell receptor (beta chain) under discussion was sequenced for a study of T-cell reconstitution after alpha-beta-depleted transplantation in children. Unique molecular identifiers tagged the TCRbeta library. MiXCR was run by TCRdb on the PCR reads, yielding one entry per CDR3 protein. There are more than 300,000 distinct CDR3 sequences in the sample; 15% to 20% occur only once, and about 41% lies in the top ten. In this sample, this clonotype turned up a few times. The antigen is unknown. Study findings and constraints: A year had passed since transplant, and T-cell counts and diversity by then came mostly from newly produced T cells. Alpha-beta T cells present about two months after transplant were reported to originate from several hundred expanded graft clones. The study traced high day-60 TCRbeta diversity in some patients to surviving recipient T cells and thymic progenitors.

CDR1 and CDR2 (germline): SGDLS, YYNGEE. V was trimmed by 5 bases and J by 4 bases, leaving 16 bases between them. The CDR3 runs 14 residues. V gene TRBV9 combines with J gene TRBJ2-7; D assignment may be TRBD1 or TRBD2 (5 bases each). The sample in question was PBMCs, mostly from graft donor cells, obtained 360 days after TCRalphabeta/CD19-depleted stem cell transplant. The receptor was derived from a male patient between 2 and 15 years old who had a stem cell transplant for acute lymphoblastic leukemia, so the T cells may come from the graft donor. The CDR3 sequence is CASSSGTGRYEQYF. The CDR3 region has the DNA TGTGCCAGCAGTTCCGGGACGGGGCGGTACGAGCAGTACTTC.